A selection of T cell receptor beta chains follows, all from one sample in a study of control samples from healthy donors and cancer patients. Clones were read by immunoSEQ multiplex PCR, and TCRdb kept only the in-frame ones, dropping some. Of around 230,000 clones detected, roughly 94% appear once; the ten largest clones hold more than 1.3%. The sample comprised blood. All receptors derive from a man in his fifties or sixties in good health. CDR3s include the opening cysteine and the closing phenylalanine or tryptophan. D genes are given only for firm matches. The size of a clone is reported for some rows only, either as once, few or many, or as a class for expanded clones.

d_call | clone_size | j_call | v_call | cdr3_aa | cdr3_nt
NA | NA | TRBJ1-1 | TRBV9 | CASSVVSGEAFF | TGTGCCAGCAGCGTGGTTTCCGGTGAAGCTTTCTTT
TRBD2 | NA | TRBJ2-5 | TRBV9 | CASSGTSQETQYF | TGTGCCAGCAGCGGGACTAGTCAAGAGACCCAGTACTTC
NA | NA | TRBJ2-7 | TRBV7-9 | CASSFDGQIDEQYF | TGTGCCAGCAGCTTTGACGGGCAGATCGACGAGCAGTACTTC
NA | NA | TRBJ1-1 | TRBV18 | CASSPRVLGDTEAFF | TGTGCCAGCTCACCCAGGGTACTGGGGGATACTGAAGCTTTCTTT
NA | NA | TRBJ1-1 | TRBV4-1 | CASSRRGGNTEAFF | TGCGCCAGCAGCCGTCGGGGCGGGAACACTGAAGCTTTCTTT
NA | NA | TRBJ1-4 | TRBV29-1 | CSVEGSFSEKLFF | TGCAGCGTTGAGGGGAGTTTCAGTGAAAAACTGTTTTTT
TRBD1 | NA | TRBJ2-1 | TRBV5-4 | CASSLVGTGGNEQFF | TGTGCCAGCAGCTTGGTCGGGACAGGGGGGAATGAGCAGTTCTTC
NA | NA | TRBJ1-2 | TRBV4-2 | CASSHGWEGNYYGYTF | TGTGCCAGCAGCCACGGTTGGGAGGGGAATTACTATGGCTACACCTTC
NA | NA | TRBJ2-4 | TRBV18 | CASSTVTRRRNIQYF | TGTGCCAGCTCAACGGTGACTAGAAGGCGAAACATTCAGTACTTC
NA | NA | TRBJ1-5 | TRBV2 | CASSVYRDTNQPQHF | TGTGCCAGCAGTGTTTACAGGGACACCAATCAGCCCCAGCATTTT
NA | NA | TRBJ1-4 | TRBV10-1 | CASSGGAATNEKLFF | TGCGCCAGCAGTGGCGGGGCTGCAACTAATGAAAAACTGTTTTTT
NA | NA | TRBJ2-1 | TRBV7-2 | CASSLWGPNEQFF | TGTGCCAGCAGCTTATGGGGCCCCAATGAGCAGTTCTTC
TRBD2 | NA | TRBJ2-5 | TRBV5-1 | CASSLGLAGGRGQETQYF | TGCGCCAGCAGCTTGGGTCTAGCGGGGGGGCGAGGTCAAGAGACCCAGTACTTC
NA | NA | TRBJ1-2 | TRBV3-1/TRBV3-2 | CASSRGNYGYTF | TGTGCCAGCAGCCGGGGGAACTATGGCTACACCTTC
NA | NA | TRBJ2-1 | TRBV5-1 | CASSLKDSSYNEQFF | TGCGCCAGCAGCTTGAAGGATTCCTCCTACAATGAGCAGTTCTTC
TRBD2 | NA | TRBJ2-5 | TRBV4-1 | CASSQGTSGPQETQYF | TGCGCCAGCAGCCAAGGAACTAGCGGTCCTCAAGAGACCCAGTACTTC
NA | NA | TRBJ1-2 | TRBV5-6 | CASSLQKTGGYTF | TGTGCCAGCAGCTTACAAAAGACCGGTGGCTACACCTTC
NA | NA | TRBJ1-4 | TRBV21-1 | CASSPTGTALMKNCFF | NA
NA | NA | TRBJ2-7 | TRBV12-3/TRBV12-4 | CASRRSLYEQYF | TGTGCCAGCCGACGGTCTCTCTACGAGCAGTACTTC
NA | NA | TRBJ2-4 | TRBV25-1 | CASSLDPLNIQYF | TGTGCCAGCAGTTTGGACCCCTTAAACATTCAGTACTTC
NA | NA | TRBJ2-1 | TRBV7-2 | CASIRQTNGNEQFF | TGTGCCAGCATTCGGCAGACAAATGGCAATGAGCAGTTCTTC
TRBD1 | once | TRBJ1-5 | TRBV6-1 | CASSGWTGVTNQPQHF | TGTGCCAGCAGTGGGTGGACAGGGGTTACAAATCAGCCCCAGCATTTT
TRBD1 | NA | TRBJ2-1 | TRBV9 | CASSSQGADNEQFF | TGTGCCAGCAGCTCCCAGGGGGCCGACAATGAGCAGTTCTTC
TRBD1 | NA | TRBJ1-2 | TRBV5-6 | CASSLGQPWGYTF | TGTGCCAGCAGCCTGGGACAGCCCTGGGGCTACACCTTC
NA | once | TRBJ1-4 | TRBV9 | CASSVGPPSGTSTNEKLFF | TGTGCCAGCAGCGTAGGGCCCCCGTCTGGGACATCAACTAATGAAAAACTGTTTTTT
NA | NA | TRBJ1-3 | TRBV3-1/TRBV3-2 | CASSQEGTRLTGNTIYF | TGTGCCAGCAGCCAAGAAGGGACCCGTTTAACCGGAAACACCATATATTTT
TRBD1 | NA | TRBJ2-6 | TRBV27 | CASSLDRVMGNSGANVLTF | TGTGCCAGCAGTTTGGACAGGGTGATGGGGAACTCTGGGGCCAACGTCCTGACTTTC
NA | NA | TRBJ2-7 | TRBV5-6 | CASSSGVFYEQYF | TGTGCCAGCAGCTCGGGGGTGTTCTACGAGCAGTACTTC
TRBD1 | NA | TRBJ1-1 | TRBV6-5 | CASSRTGGNTEAFF | TGTGCCAGCAGCCGGACAGGGGGGAACACTGAAGCTTTCTTT
NA | NA | TRBJ1-2 | TRBV20-1 | CSASYRWGPGYTF | TGCAGTGCTAGTTACCGTTGGGGGCCCGGCTACACCTTC
NA | NA | TRBJ1-2 | TRBV19 | CASSISLVRGYGYTF | TGTGCCAGTAGTATATCGTTGGTAAGGGGCTATGGCTACACCTTC
NA | NA | TRBJ2-1 | TRBV6-5 | CASAVIYNEQFF | TGTGCCAGCGCCGTTATCTACAATGAGCAGTTCTTC
TRBD1 | NA | TRBJ1-1 | TRBV6-5 | CASSSGTGRTEAFF | TGTGCCAGCAGTTCCGGGACAGGGAGGACTGAAGCTTTCTTT
NA | NA | TRBJ2-3 | TRBV18 | CASSPLGGIDTQYF | TGTGCCAGCTCCCCTCTTGGGGGCATAGATACGCAGTATTTT
NA | NA | TRBJ2-1 | TRBV12-3/TRBV12-4 | CASRTAGNEQFF | TGTGCCAGCAGGACGGCAGGCAATGAGCAGTTCTTC
TRBD1 | NA | TRBJ2-5 | TRBV28 | CASSSLGQGQETQYF | TGTGCCAGCAGTTCTCTCGGACAGGGACAAGAGACCCAGTACTTC
NA | once | TRBJ1-1 | TRBV11-2 | CASSSRQDYTEAFF | TGTGCCAGCAGCTCACGACAGGACTACACTGAAGCTTTCTTT
NA | NA | TRBJ2-1 | TRBV5-1 | CASSFGASSYNEQFF | TGCGCCAGCAGCTTCGGGGCGAGCTCCTACAATGAGCAGTTCTTC
NA | NA | TRBJ1-2 | TRBV6-6 | CASILGPGRSIRGYTF | NA
NA | once | TRBJ2-3 | TRBV10-3 | CAIRPPSGTKNTDTQYF | TGTGCCATCAGACCCCCTTCCGGGACAAAAAACACAGATACGCAGTATTTT
NA | NA | TRBJ1-5 | TRBV5-1 | CASSPGFNNNNQPQHF | TGCGCCAGCAGCCCTGGATTCAATAATAACAATCAGCCCCAGCATTTT
NA | NA | TRBJ1-2 | TRBV28 | CASSFVGVAHGYTF | TGTGCCAGCAGTTTTGTGGGGGTAGCTCATGGCTACACCTTC
TRBD1 | NA | TRBJ1-2 | TRBV19 | CASSRQGTSHGYTF | TGTGCCAGTAGTAGACAGGGGACATCCCATGGCTACACCTTC
TRBD2 | NA | TRBJ2-3 | TRBV5-1 | CASSLGYRAGSATDTQYF | TGCGCCAGCAGCTTGGGCTACCGAGCGGGGTCAGCGACAGATACGCAGTATTTT
TRBD1 | NA | TRBJ2-3 | TRBV2 | CASSEEGAKDTQYF | TGTGCCAGCAGTGAAGAGGGGGCCAAAGATACGCAGTATTTT
TRBD2 | NA | TRBJ2-3 | TRBV19 | CASSPGRGPSTDTQYF | TGTGCCAGTAGTCCCGGGAGGGGCCCAAGCACAGATACGCAGTATTTT
NA | NA | TRBJ2-3 | TRBV27 | CASTLIGTSGGVWDTQYF | TGTGCCAGCACCCTGATCGGGACAAGTGGGGGGGTTTGGGATACGCAGTATTTT
NA | NA | TRBJ1-1 | TRBV29-1 | CSPIRGTNTEAFF | TGCAGCCCCATCAGGGGAACTAACACTGAAGCTTTCTTT
NA | NA | TRBJ2-4 | TRBV7-9 | CASSLRGAKNIQYF | TGTGCCAGCAGCTTACGTGGGGCCAAAAACATTCAGTACTTC
NA | NA | TRBJ1-5 | TRBV6-1 | CASSEAWREGGPQHF | TGTGCCAGCAGTGAAGCTTGGAGGGAAGGGGGGCCCCAGCATTTT